This T cell receptor beta chain was sequenced during a study of T cell repertoires and HLA-DP antigens. Study-level background: DNA input averaged about 220 ng in sorted CD137+CD4+ and roughly 1.2 ug in pre-culture CD4+.

On this clone: What it binds is unknown.

Each pre-culture CD4+ sample aimed for 200,000 T cell genomes at deep resolution. Here immunoSEQ multiplex PCR was the method, and the copy in TCRdb shows in-frame clones only, minus some. The sample lists about 110,000 clones; over 90% were seen once. CD4+ T cells, purified by negative selection, averaged approximately 98% purity. This CDR3 has 14 amino acids. CDR1 and CDR2 from the germline V gene are SGDLS and YYNGEE. V lost 2 bases and J lost 1, with 7 bases in between. The sequencing sample was made of CD4+ T cells from PBMCs. This sequence originates from a woman aged 18-30 years in good health and CMV-seronegative. The V call is TRBV9, the J call TRBJ1-5; tentatively, D is TRBD1 (5 bases). The CDR3 loop reads CASSVGTSNQPQHF. CDR3 bases: TGTGCCAGCAGCGTTGGGACGAGCAATCAGCCCCAGCATTTT.